This entry is about one T cell receptor beta chain. Assay: immunoSEQ multiplex PCR; the TCRdb copy retains only in-frame clones and omits some. The sample comprises roughly 300,000 clones, around 87% of which are singletons, and approximately 0.88% rests with the top ten. CDR1 SGDLS and CDR2 YYNGEE come from the germline V gene. The V end was cut by 4 bases, the J end by 4 bases, with 12 bases between. The CDR3 contains 15 residues. The data derive from a study of cytomegalovirus exposure and HLA in healthy donors. This chain connects TRBV9 to TRBJ2-6; D uncertain. This clonotype originated in a woman aged 18 to 35 in good health and CMV-seronegative. The sample consisted of PBMCs. The CDR3 DNA reads TGTGCCAGCAGCTCCCCCGCGATAGGGGCCAACGTCCTGACTTTC. Residues: CASSSPAIGANVLTF.